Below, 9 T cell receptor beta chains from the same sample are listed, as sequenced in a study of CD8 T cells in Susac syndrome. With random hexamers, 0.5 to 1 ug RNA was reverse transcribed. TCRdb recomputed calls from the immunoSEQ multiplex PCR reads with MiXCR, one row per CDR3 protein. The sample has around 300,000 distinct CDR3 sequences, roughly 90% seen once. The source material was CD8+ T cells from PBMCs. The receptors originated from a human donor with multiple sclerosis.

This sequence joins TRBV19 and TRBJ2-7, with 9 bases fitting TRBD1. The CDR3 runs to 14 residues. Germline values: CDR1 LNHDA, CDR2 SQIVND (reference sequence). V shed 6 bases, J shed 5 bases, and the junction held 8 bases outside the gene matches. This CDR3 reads CASRDGTGYNEQYF. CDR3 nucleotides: TGTGCCAGTAGGGACGGGACAGGGTACAACGAGCAGTACTTC.

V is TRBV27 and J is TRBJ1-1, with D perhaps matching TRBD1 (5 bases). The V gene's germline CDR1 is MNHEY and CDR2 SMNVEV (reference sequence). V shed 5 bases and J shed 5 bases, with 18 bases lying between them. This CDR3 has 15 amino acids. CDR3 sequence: CASSPPGGVWTEAFF. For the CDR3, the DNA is TGTGCCAGCAGTCCACCCGGGGGTGTGTGGACTGAAGCTTTCTTT.

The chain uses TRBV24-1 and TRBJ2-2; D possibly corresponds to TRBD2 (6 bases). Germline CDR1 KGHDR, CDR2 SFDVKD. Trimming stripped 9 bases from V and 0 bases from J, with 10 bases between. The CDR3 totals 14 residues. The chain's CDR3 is CATASATNTGELFF. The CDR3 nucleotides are TGTGCCACCGCTAGCGCGACGAACACCGGGGAGCTGTTTTTT.

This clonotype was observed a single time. CDR3 region: CASSSTGLTYSNQPQHF. The CDR3 DNA is TGTGCCAGCAGTTCGACCGGACTGACCTATAGCAATCAGCCCCAGCATTTT. The rearrangement joins TRBV28 to TRBJ1-5; D remains ambiguous. The CDR3 spans 17 residues. In germline, CDR1 is MDHEN, CDR2 SYDVKM. The ends were cut back, 4 bases at V and 0 bases at J, with 16 bases in the middle.

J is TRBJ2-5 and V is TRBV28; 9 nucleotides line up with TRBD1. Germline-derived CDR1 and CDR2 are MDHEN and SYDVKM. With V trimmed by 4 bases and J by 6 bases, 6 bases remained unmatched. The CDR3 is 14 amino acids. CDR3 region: CASSYRTGAKTQYF. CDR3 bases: TGTGCCAGCAGTTACCGGACAGGGGCGAAGACCCAGTACTTC.

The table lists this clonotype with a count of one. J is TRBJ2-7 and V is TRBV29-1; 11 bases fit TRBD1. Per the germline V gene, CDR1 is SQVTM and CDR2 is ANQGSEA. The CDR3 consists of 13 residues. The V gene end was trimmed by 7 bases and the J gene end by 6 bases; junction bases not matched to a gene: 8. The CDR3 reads CSATGQGAGEQYF. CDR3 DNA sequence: TGCAGCGCAACCGGACAGGGGGCGGGCGAGCAGTACTTC.

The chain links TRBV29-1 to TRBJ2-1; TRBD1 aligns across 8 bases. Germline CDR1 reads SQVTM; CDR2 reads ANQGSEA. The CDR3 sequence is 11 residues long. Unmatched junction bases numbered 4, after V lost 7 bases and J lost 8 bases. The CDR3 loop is CSDLQGDEQFF. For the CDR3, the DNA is TGCAGCGATTTACAGGGGGATGAGCAGTTCTTC.

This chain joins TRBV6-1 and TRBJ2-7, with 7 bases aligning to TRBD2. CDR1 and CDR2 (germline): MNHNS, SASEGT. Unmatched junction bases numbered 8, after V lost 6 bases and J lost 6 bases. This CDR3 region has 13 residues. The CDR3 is CASRGGEGSEQYF. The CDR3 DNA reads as TGTGCCAGCAGAGGAGGGGAGGGGAGCGAGCAGTACTTC.

The CDR3 DNA reads as TGTGCCAGCAGTCACGGACAGGGTTACGAGCAGTACTTC. Residues: CASSHGQGYEQYF. The rearrangement joins TRBV27 to TRBJ2-7, with 8 bases fitting TRBD1. The CDR3 runs 13 residues. Germline assignment: CDR1 MNHEY and CDR2 SMNVEV (reference sequence). Losses at the gene ends were 5 bases for V and 4 bases for J; bases not matched to a gene: 4.